A single sample gave rise to the 13 T cell receptor beta chains below, sequenced in a study of regulatory T cells in long-lasting Graves disease. Time point reported: persistent/refractory GD, antithyroid drugs over 5 years with positive TRAb. Preparation of the TCR library used RNA extracted from PBMCs. Arm-PCR of CDR3 regions and iRepertoire HTBI primers were used to build TCR beta libraries. TCRdb re-called the multiplex PCR reads through MiXCR, storing one row per CDR3 protein. The top ten clones hold approximately 25% of a sample with a few hundred thousand distinct CDR3 sequences, 20% to 30% of them seen once. Sample: peripheral blood mononuclear cells (PBMCs), taken when the disease was refractory, from a patient treated with antithyroid drugs. These TCRs come from a female donor with Graves disease.

This rearrangement joins TRBV30 to TRBJ1-1; no clear D. The V end lost 0 bases, the J end lost 4 bases, and 9 bases lay between the germline ends. There are 13 residues in the CDR3. Germline V gene sequence: CDR1 GTSNPN, CDR2 SVGIG (reference sequence). CDR3 protein: CAWSVLGLTEAFF. CDR3 DNA sequence: TGTGCCTGGAGTGTATTAGGGCTCACTGAAGCTTTCTTT.

Ten or more counts support this clonotype. The chain joins TRBV28 to TRBJ1-2; weak D call: TRBD1 (6 bases). The length of the CDR3 is 14 residues. V lost 1 base, J lost 5 bases, and 11 bases lay in between. CDR1 and CDR2 from the germline V gene are MDHEN and SYDVKM. CDR3 region: CASSLSRGDYGYTF. CDR3 nucleotide sequence: TGTGCCAGCAGTTTATCCAGGGGAGATTATGGCTACACCTTC.

This clonotype turned up a few times. The chain couples TRBV28 to TRBJ2-4; possible D gene TRBD2, 5 bases. Germline CDR1 and CDR2: MDHEN and SYDVKM. The CDR3 is made up of 15 amino acids. Between the trimmed V and J ends, which lost 6 bases and 0 bases, there was a span of 12 bases. Here the CDR3 DNA reads TGTGCCAGCAGAACCTCCGGGATAGCCAAAAACATTCAGTACTTC. It yields the protein CASRTSGIAKNIQYF.

This clonotype was counted only a few times. The final CDR3 position lacks the conserved phenylalanine or tryptophan, pointing to a likely read error. V and J are TRBV28 and TRBJ2-2; D tentatively fits TRBD1 or TRBD2 (5 bases each). Trimming took 3 bases from V and 5 from J, leaving 16 bases between them. The CDR3 has 16 residues. Germline CDR1 reads MDHEN; CDR2 reads SYDVKM. CDR3 sequence reads: CASSFRWGRETGELFL. CDR3 DNA: TGTGCCAGCAGTTTTCGGTGGGGCAGGGAGACCGGGGAGCTGTTTCTT.

V is TRBV6-2 or TRBV6-3 and J is TRBJ2-7; 10 nucleotides agree with TRBD1. V shed 0 bases, J shed 6 bases, and the junction held 5 bases outside the gene matches. Germline V gene sequence: CDR1 MNHEY, CDR2 SVGEGT. The length of the CDR3 is 15 residues. The CDR3 DNA follows: TGTGCCAGCAGTTACTCGAGACAGGGGGCTGCCGAGCAGTACTTC. Its translation is CASSYSRQGAAEQYF.

This clonotype showed up many times. The V gene is TRBV12-3 or TRBV12-4, the J gene TRBJ1-2; TRBD1 aligns across 7 bases. The CDR3 covers 15 residues. V dropped 0 bases and J dropped 4; count of bases not matched to a gene: 5. The CDR3 sequence is CASSLAQGGTYGYTF. In DNA, the CDR3 is TGTGCCAGCAGTTTAGCGCAGGGGGGTACCTATGGCTACACCTTC.

This clonotype was counted many times. The V and J genes are TRBV28 and TRBJ2-6; no reliable D call. Looked up from germline, CDR1 is MDHEN and CDR2 is SYDVKM. The CDR3 covers 15 residues. Trimming took off 4 bases at V and 2 bases at J, with 9 bases between the two ends. The DNA of the CDR3 is TGTGCCAGCAGTTCAGATCCTGCTGGGGCCAACGTCCTGACTTTC. This codes for CASSSDPAGANVLTF.

In the case of this clonotype: A much larger clone differs by one base, so this may be a read error. The chain uses TRBV28 and TRBJ1-5, with 12 positions matching TRBD1. V was pared by 5 bases and J by 6 bases, with 8 bases of the junction left unmatched. The CDR3 covers 16 residues. Germline V gene sequence: CDR1 MDHEN, CDR2 SYDVKM. The DNA for the CDR3 is TGTGCCAGCAGTCAGGGGACAGGGGGCGCGGGTCAGCCCCAGCATTTT. Protein product: CASSQGTGGAGQPQHF.

This clonotype was observed at least ten times. The V call is TRBV7-2, the J call TRBJ1-1, with 11 bases matching TRBD1. Germline-derived CDR1 and CDR2 are SGHTA and FQGNSA. CDR3 length equals 17 residues. With V trimmed by 5 bases and J by 0 bases, 8 bases remained unmatched. CDR3 region: CASSMTGTGGMNTEAFF. The DNA for the CDR3 is TGTGCCAGCAGCATGACCGGGACAGGGGGGATGAACACTGAAGCTTTCTTT.

This clonotype was seen a handful of times. The chain employs TRBV4-2 and TRBJ2-7, with a tentative D call TRBD2 (6 bases). The germline V and J ends were trimmed by 0 bases and 3 bases, with 12 bases remaining between them. Per germline, CDR1 LGHNA and CDR2 YNFKEQ. The length of the CDR3 is 15 residues. CDR3 loop: CASSQDLSSGYEQYF. Here the CDR3 DNA reads TGTGCCAGCAGCCAAGATCTGAGTAGCGGCTACGAGCAGTACTTC.

The rearrangement uses TRBV5-1 and TRBJ2-7; 9 bases agree with TRBD2. The CDR3 sequence is 14 residues long. V trimming: 4 bases; J trimming: 3 bases; junction bases outside the gene matches: 5. Germline V CDR1 and CDR2: SGHRS, YFSETQ. The CDR3, as DNA: TGCGCCAGCAGCCCAAGCGGGGGGAACTACGAGCAGTACTTC. Amino acid sequence: CASSPSGGNYEQYF.

This rearrangement joins TRBV5-1 to TRBJ1-1, with D possibly matching TRBD1 (6 bases). Per germline, CDR1 SGHRS and CDR2 YFSETQ. Trimming shortened V by 0 bases and J by 1 base, and 10 bases separated the two germline ends. The CDR3 has 15 amino acids. The CDR3 reads CASSLGTGQNTEAFF. CDR3 coding DNA: TGCGCCAGCAGCTTGGGGACGGGACAGAACACTGAAGCTTTCTTT.

This clonotype showed up many times. This chain uses TRBV11-2 with TRBJ2-7; no clear D gene. The CDR3 length is 13 residues. Germline V CDR1 and CDR2: SGHAT, FQNNGV. The V and J ends lost 2 bases and 5 bases respectively, with 10 bases between them. In DNA form, the CDR3 reads TGTGCCAGCAGCTTAAATTTGGGGAACGAGCAGTACTTC. Protein: CASSLNLGNEQYF.